These 19 T cell receptor beta chains came from one sample sequenced in a study of CD8 T cells in Susac syndrome. When the RNA was reverse transcribed, random hexamers were used with an input of roughly 0.45 to 1 ug. TCRdb ran MiXCR on the immunoSEQ multiplex PCR reads and lists one entry per CDR3 protein. The data show about 110,000 distinct CDR3 sequences, roughly 94% seen once. The sequenced material came from CD8+ T cells from PBMCs. The receptors originated from a human donor with Susac syndrome.

J is TRBJ2-1 and V is TRBV11-2, with D tentatively TRBD2 (5 bases). The CDR3 sequence is 15 residues long. The germline gives CDR1 SGHAT, CDR2 FQNNGV. V was shortened by 5 bases and J by 5 bases, with 16 bases between the two germline ends. CDR3 in amino acids: CASSIYGDPNNEQFF. CDR3 nucleotides: TGTGCCAGCAGCATCTACGGGGATCCAAACAATGAGCAGTTCTTC.

The chain couples TRBV15 to TRBJ2-7; D possibly matches TRBD1 or TRBD2 (5 bases each). The CDR3 has 15 residues. V was trimmed by 1 base and J by 6 bases, leaving 16 bases between them. Germline V gene sequence: CDR1 LNHNV, CDR2 YYDKDF (reference sequence). CDR3 bases: TGTGCCACCAGCAGAGGGGACCGGGGAAGGTTCGAGCAGTACTTC. Protein product: CATSRGDRGRFEQYF.

This clonotype came up once. The rearrangement joins TRBV2 to TRBJ2-1; D call uncertain. The germline V gene encodes CDR1 SNHLY and CDR2 FYNNEI. CDR3 size: 12 residues. Trimming pared 11 bases from V and 7 bases from J, leaving 15 bases between. The DNA for the CDR3 is TGTGCCCTCCTCAGCCCCCATAATGAGCAGTTCTTC. This encodes CALLSPHNEQFF.

The rearrangement links TRBV7-9 to TRBJ2-5, with TRBD2 matching 11 bases. Germline V gene sequence: CDR1 SEHNR, CDR2 FQNEAQ (reference sequence). CDR3 length: 14 residues. After removal of 8 bases from V and 10 bases from J, the junction contained 12 bases not matched to a gene. The CDR3 region has the DNA TGTGCCAGCTCGGCTAGCGGGGGGCGGCGGGACCAGTACTTC. Translation: CASSASGGRRDQYF. The full variable domain, completed using reference TRBV7-9 and TRBJ2-5, is DTGVSQNPRHKITKRGQNVTFRCDPISEHNRLYWYRQTLGQGPEFLTYFQNEAQLEKSRLLSDRFSAERPKGSFSTLEIQRTEQGDSAMYLCASSASGGRRDQYFGPGTRLLVL.

This clonotype is a singleton in its sample. The V and J genes are TRBV10-3 and TRBJ2-7, with TRBD2 matching 8 bases. Per germline, CDR1 ENHRY and CDR2 SYGVKD. The J segment lost 7 bases and the V segment lost 3 bases, leaving 8 bases of the junction unmatched. This CDR3 region has 14 residues. CDR3 nucleotides: TGTGCCATCAGTGATTCAGCGGGGGATTGGGAGCAGTACTTC. It translates to CAISDSAGDWEQYF.

A single count supports this clonotype. This chain's CDR3 is CASSLDGAYGYTF. DNA of the CDR3: TGCGCCAGCAGCTTGGATGGTGCCTATGGCTACACCTTC. V and J are TRBV5-1 and TRBJ1-2; the D is unclear. The CDR3 has 13 residues. In germline, CDR1 is SGHRS, CDR2 YFSETQ. Deletions cut 0 bases from V and 4 bases from J, with 7 bases between.

The V call is TRBV29-1, the J call TRBJ1-5, with TRBD1 as a possible D gene (5 bases). The V end lost 2 bases, the J end lost 5 bases, and 10 bases lay between the germline ends. Germline loops: CDR1 SQVTM, CDR2 ANQGSEA. The length of the CDR3 is 13 residues. The CDR3 bases are TGCAGCGTTGAAAAGGGGTCCGATCAGCCCCAGCATTTT. Its translation: CSVEKGSDQPQHF.

V usage is TRBV7-2 and J usage is TRBJ2-1; 11 nucleotides line up with TRBD2. CDR3 length: 15 amino acids. V shed 5 bases and J 4 bases; nucleotides not matched to a gene: 4. The germline CDR1 and CDR2 sequences are SGHTA and FQGNSA. This CDR3 reads CASSPGLAVYNEQFF. In DNA, the CDR3 is TGTGCCAGCAGCCCGGGACTAGCGGTATACAATGAGCAGTTCTTC.

The chain combines TRBV13 with TRBJ2-1; D perhaps matches TRBD2 (6 bases). Germline V gene lookup returns CDR1 PRHDT and CDR2 FYEKMQ (reference sequence). CDR3 length equals 18 residues. The germline V and J ends were trimmed by 5 bases and 2 bases, with 22 bases remaining between them. The chain's CDR3 is CASSPDVSAGNTYNEQFF. The DNA of the CDR3 is TGTGCCAGCAGCCCCGACGTGTCGGCGGGGAACACCTACAATGAGCAGTTCTTC.

The chain joins TRBV9 to TRBJ1-2, with D unclear. This CDR3 comprises 18 residues. The germline V and J ends were trimmed by 0 bases and 0 bases, with 18 bases remaining between them. Germline V gene data show CDR1 as SGDLS and CDR2 as YYNGEE. CDR3 in amino acids: CASSVARGRSRSNYGYTF. The CDR3 DNA follows: TGTGCCAGCAGCGTAGCTAGAGGCAGATCAAGATCTAACTATGGCTACACCTTC. Combining the CDR3 with reference TRBV9 and TRBJ1-2 gives the whole variable domain DSGVTQTPKHLITATGQRVTLRCSPRSGDLSVYWYQQSLDQGLQFLIQYYNGEERAKGNILERFSAQQFPDLHSELNLSSLELGDSALYFCASSVARGRSRSNYGYTFGSGTRLTVV.

The CDR3 bases are TGTGCCAGCAGCCTCGACCGTAGCAATCAGCCCCAGCATTTT. Translated: CASSLDRSNQPQHF. The chain carries TRBV7-3 and TRBJ1-5; D remains unclear. The CDR3 is 14 amino acids. Trimming took off 5 bases at V and 0 bases at J, with 8 bases between the two ends. Per the germline V gene, CDR1 is SGHTA and CDR2 is FQGTGA. Full variable domain (remainder filled in from reference TRBV7-3 and TRBJ1-5): GAGVSQTPSNKVTEKGKYVELRCDPISGHTALYWYRQSLGQGPEFLIYFQGTGAADDSGLPNDRFFAVRPEGSVSTLKIQRTERGDSAVYLCASSLDRSNQPQHFGDGTRLSIL.

This clonotype was recorded once. In nucleotides, the CDR3 is TGTGCCAGCAGTTATCAGGGAAGCAATCAGCCCCAGCATTTT. Translated, it gives CASSYQGSNQPQHF. The chain couples TRBV27 to TRBJ1-5, with D possibly TRBD1 on 5 matching bases. This CDR3 is built from 14 residues. V was clipped by 4 bases and J by 1 base, with 8 bases between them. CDR1 is MNHEY, CDR2 SMNVEV, per germline (reference sequence).

The V and J genes are TRBV3-1 and TRBJ1-4; 11 positions agree with TRBD1. V was clipped by 3 bases and J by 0 bases; unmatched bases: 3. CDR1 is LGHDT and CDR2 is YNNKEL in the germline V gene (reference sequence). CDR3 size: 17 residues. CDR3 sequence reads: CASSHPGQGATNEKLFF. The CDR3 nucleotides read TGTGCCAGCAGCCACCCGGGACAGGGGGCAACTAATGAAAAACTGTTTTTT.

This chain joins TRBV4-3 and TRBJ2-7; D gene ambiguous. There are 17 residues in the CDR3. Trimming removed 0 bases at V and 0 bases at J, with 15 bases between. The V gene's germline CDR1 is LGHNA and CDR2 YSLEER. Written as DNA, the CDR3 is TGCGCCAGCAGCCAAGATTTCCCGCCACAACCCTCCTACGAGCAGTACTTC. Protein product: CASSQDFPPQPSYEQYF.

The V gene is TRBV7-9, the J gene TRBJ2-7, with TRBD1 as a possible D gene (6 bases). Trimming took 2 bases from V and 5 from J, leaving 16 bases between them. This CDR3 spans 15 amino acids. Germline CDR1 reads SEHNR; CDR2 reads FQNEAQ (reference sequence). In DNA, the CDR3 is TGTGCCAGCAGCTTACCAGGGGTGGATCGGGACGAGCAGTACTTC. As protein: CASSLPGVDRDEQYF.

This clonotype was counted a single time. J is TRBJ2-1 and V is TRBV29-1; D remains unclear. This CDR3 spans 13 amino acids. The germline gives CDR1 SQVTM, CDR2 ANQGSEA. Trimming took 8 bases from V and 1 from J, leaving 12 bases between them. CDR3 sequence: CSLTSLSYNEQFF. The CDR3 nucleotides read TGCAGCTTGACGTCCCTTTCCTACAATGAGCAGTTCTTC.

This rearrangement joins TRBV9 to TRBJ1-6; no firm D call. The length of the CDR3 is 11 residues. Germline V gene data show CDR1 as SGDLS and CDR2 as YYNGEE. The V gene lost 2 bases and the J gene lost 11 bases, with 5 bases spanning the gap. Here the CDR3 reads CASSVGTPLHF. CDR3 nucleotide sequence: TGTGCCAGCAGCGTCGGAACACCCCTCCACTTT.

The chain has TRBV27 and TRBJ2-6, with TRBD1 matching over 9 bases. V shed 5 bases, J shed 3 bases, and the junction held 11 bases outside the gene matches. Germline-derived CDR1 and CDR2 are MNHEY and SMNVEV (reference sequence). The CDR3 consists of 18 residues. The CDR3 protein is CASSGSPGTGNGANVLTF. The CDR3 DNA sequence: TGTGCCAGCAGTGGCTCGCCCGGGACAGGGAATGGGGCCAACGTCCTGACTTTC.

The genes are TRBV9 and TRBJ1-2; D gene ambiguous. CDR1 is SGDLS and CDR2 is YYNGEE in the germline V gene. The CDR3 contains 12 residues. Trimming stripped 3 bases from V and 7 bases from J, with 10 bases between. This CDR3 reads CASSDELGGYTF. CDR3 in DNA: TGTGCCAGCAGCGACGAGTTGGGTGGCTACACCTTC.